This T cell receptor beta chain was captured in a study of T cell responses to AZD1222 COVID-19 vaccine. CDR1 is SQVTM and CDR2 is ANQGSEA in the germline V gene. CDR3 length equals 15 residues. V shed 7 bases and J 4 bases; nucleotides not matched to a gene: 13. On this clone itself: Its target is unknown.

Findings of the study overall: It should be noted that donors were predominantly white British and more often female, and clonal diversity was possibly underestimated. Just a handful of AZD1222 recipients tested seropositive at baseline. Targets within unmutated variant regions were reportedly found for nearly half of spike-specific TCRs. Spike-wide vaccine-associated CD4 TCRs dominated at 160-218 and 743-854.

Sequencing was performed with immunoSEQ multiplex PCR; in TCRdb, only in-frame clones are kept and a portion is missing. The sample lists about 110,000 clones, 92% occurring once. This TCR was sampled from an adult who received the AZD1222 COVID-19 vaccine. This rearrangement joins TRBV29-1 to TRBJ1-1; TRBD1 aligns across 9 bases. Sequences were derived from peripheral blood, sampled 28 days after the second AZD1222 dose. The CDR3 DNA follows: TGCAGCGCACCCAAAGCCGGGACAGGGAGCACTGAAGCTTTCTTT. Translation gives CSAPKAGTGSTEAFF.